A single sample gave rise to the 4 T cell receptor beta chains below, sequenced in a study of cytomegalovirus exposure and HLA in healthy donors. Profiling relied on immunoSEQ multiplex PCR, and the TCRdb table lists in-frame clones only, not all of them. The table shows 76,000 or so clones, with approximately 93% occurring only once. The sample was PBMCs. The source is a woman aged 18-30 years in good health and CMV-seronegative.

The V call is TRBV30, the J call TRBJ1-3; 8 nucleotides agree with TRBD1. This CDR3 is built from 19 residues. Trimming removed 4 bases from V and 9 bases from J; junction bases left unmatched: 26. Germline loops: CDR1 GTSNPN, CDR2 SVGIG (reference sequence). CDR3 in amino acids: CAWTKLGGSRQGQVGTIYF. CDR3 DNA: TGTGCCTGGACTAAATTAGGGGGCTCGCGACAGGGGCAAGTCGGCACCATATATTTT.

The chain is built from TRBV4-3 and TRBJ2-1; TRBD2 matches at 9 bases. Germline CDR1 is LGHNA and CDR2 is YSLEER. This CDR3 is built from 15 residues. Trimming at V came to 0 bases and at J to 4 bases, leaving 1 base not matched to a gene. CDR3 in DNA: TGCGCCAGCAGCCAAGACAGCGGGGGGTACAATGAGCAGTTCTTC. Translated, it gives CASSQDSGGYNEQFF.

V usage is TRBV10-3 and J usage is TRBJ1-3, with a tentative D call TRBD1 (5 bases). V was trimmed by 0 bases and J by 1 base, leaving 16 bases between them. The CDR3 covers 18 residues. The germline V gene has CDR1 ENHRY and CDR2 SYGVKD. CDR3 bases: TGTGCCATCAGTGAGTCGGGGGGGACCGTCGGGTCTGGAAACACCATATATTTT. Its translation is CAISESGGTVGSGNTIYF.

The gene calls are TRBV10-1 and TRBJ1-4; tentative D call: TRBD1 (6 bases). Germline loops: CDR1 WNHNN, CDR2 SYGVQD (reference sequence). V shed 7 bases and J shed 5 bases, with 14 bases lying between them. The CDR3 runs 14 residues. The CDR3 sequence: CASTMDRANEKLFF. The CDR3 DNA reads TGCGCCAGCACTATGGACAGAGCAAATGAAAAACTGTTTTTT.